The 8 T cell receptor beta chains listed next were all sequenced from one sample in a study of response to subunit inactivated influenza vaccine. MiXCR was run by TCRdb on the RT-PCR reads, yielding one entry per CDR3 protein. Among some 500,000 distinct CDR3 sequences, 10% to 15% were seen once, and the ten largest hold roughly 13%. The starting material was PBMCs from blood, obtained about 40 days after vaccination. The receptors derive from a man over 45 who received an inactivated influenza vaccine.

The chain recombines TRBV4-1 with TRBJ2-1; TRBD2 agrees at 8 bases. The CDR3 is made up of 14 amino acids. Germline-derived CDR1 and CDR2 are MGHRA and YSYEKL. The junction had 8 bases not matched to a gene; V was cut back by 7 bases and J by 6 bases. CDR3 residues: CASKIPGTSNEQFF. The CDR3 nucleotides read TGCGCCAGCAAGATCCCGGGGACTAGCAATGAGCAGTTCTTC.

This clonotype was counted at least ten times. The CDR3 loop reads CSARRGGGYGYTF. CDR3 DNA: TGCAGTGCTAGGAGGGGAGGGGGCTATGGCTACACCTTC. This chain uses TRBV20-1 with TRBJ1-2, with a possible D match to TRBD1 (6 bases). The length of the CDR3 is 13 residues. V was cut by 3 bases and J by 4 bases, with 12 bases left in between. Germline V lookup: CDR1 DFQATT, CDR2 SNEGSKA (reference sequence).

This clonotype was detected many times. CDR3 residues: CSAITGRRRIYEQYF. The CDR3 region has the DNA TGCAGTGCTATAACCGGGCGACGGCGAATCTACGAGCAGTACTTC. The chain carries TRBV20-1 and TRBJ2-7, with D unresolved. The CDR3 extends over 15 amino acids. Germline V gene sequence: CDR1 DFQATT, CDR2 SNEGSKA (reference sequence). The V end lost 4 bases, the J end lost 3 bases, and 19 bases lay between the germline ends.

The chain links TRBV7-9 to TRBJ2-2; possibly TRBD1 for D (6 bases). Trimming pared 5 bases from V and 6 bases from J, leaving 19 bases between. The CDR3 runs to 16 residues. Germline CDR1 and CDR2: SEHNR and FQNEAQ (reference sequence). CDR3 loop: CASSHLTGRMAGELFF. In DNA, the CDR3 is TGTGCCAGCAGCCACCTCACAGGGCGCATGGCCGGGGAGCTGTTTTTT.

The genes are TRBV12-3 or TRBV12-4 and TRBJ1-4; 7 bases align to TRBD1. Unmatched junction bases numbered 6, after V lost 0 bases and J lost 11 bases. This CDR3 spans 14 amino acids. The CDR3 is CASSLASTGVKLFF. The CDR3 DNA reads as TGTGCCAGCAGTTTAGCTTCAACAGGGGTCAAACTGTTTTTT.

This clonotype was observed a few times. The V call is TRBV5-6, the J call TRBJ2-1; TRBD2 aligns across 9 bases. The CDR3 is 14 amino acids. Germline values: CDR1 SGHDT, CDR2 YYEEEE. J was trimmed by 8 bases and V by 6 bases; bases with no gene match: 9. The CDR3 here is CASMTGGGAHEQFF. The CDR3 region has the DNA TGTGCCAGCATGACAGGCGGGGGGGCCCATGAGCAGTTCTTC.

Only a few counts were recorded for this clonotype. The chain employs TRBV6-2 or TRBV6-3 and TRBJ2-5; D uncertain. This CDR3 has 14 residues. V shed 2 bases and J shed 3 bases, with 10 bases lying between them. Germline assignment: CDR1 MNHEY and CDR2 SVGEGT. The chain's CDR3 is CASSYGWGKETQYF. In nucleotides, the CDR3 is TGTGCCAGCAGTTACGGTTGGGGAAAAGAGACCCAGTACTTC.

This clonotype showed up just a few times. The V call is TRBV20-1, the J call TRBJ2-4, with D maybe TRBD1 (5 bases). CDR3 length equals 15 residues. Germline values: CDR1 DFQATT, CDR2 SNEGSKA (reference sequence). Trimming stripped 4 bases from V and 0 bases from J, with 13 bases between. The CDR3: CSATALTVAKNIQYF. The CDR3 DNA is TGCAGTGCTACCGCTCTGACAGTAGCCAAAAACATTCAGTACTTC.